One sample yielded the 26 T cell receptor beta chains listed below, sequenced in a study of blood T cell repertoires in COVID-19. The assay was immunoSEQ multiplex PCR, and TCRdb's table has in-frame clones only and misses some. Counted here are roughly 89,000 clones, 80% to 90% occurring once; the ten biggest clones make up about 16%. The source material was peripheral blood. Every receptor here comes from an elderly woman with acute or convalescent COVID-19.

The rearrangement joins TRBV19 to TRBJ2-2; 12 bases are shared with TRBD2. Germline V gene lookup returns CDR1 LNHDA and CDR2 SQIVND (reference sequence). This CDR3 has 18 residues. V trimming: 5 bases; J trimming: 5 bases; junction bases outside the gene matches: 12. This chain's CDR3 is CASSYPSSGGAWTGELFF. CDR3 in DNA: TGTGCCAGTAGTTACCCCTCTAGCGGGGGGGCTTGGACCGGGGAGCTGTTTTTT.

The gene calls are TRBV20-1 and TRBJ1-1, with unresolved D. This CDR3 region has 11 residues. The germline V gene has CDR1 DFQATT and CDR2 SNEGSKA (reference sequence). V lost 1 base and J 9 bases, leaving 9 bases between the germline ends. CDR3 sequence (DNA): TGCAGTGCTAGAGTTCAGATTCAAGCTTTCTTT. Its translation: CSARVQIQAFF.

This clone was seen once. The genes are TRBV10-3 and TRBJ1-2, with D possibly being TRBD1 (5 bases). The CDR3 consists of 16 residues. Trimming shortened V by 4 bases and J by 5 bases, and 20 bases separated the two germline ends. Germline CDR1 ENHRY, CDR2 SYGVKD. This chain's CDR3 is CAISVGPFLRGYGYTF. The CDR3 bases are TGTGCCATCAGTGTCGGGCCATTTCTAAGGGGATATGGCTACACCTTC.

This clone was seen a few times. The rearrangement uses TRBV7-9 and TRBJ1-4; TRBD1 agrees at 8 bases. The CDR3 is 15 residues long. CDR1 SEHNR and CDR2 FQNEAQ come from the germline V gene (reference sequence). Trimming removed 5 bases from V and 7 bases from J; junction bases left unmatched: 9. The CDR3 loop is CASSAGDRHSEKLFF. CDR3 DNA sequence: TGTGCCAGCAGCGCGGGGGACAGGCATAGTGAAAAACTGTTTTTT.

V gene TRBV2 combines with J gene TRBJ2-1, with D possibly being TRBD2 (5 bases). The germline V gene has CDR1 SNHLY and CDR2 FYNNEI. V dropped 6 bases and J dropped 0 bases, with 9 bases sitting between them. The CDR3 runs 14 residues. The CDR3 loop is CASREDRSYNEQFF. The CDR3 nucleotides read TGTGCCAGCAGGGAGGACCGCTCCTACAATGAGCAGTTCTTC.

The CDR3 is CSVEDGGETQYF. The CDR3 bases are TGCAGCGTTGAAGACGGGGGGGAGACGCAGTATTTT. The rearrangement uses TRBV29-1 and TRBJ2-3, with TRBD2 identical over 8 bases. The germline V gene has CDR1 SQVTM and CDR2 ANQGSEA. The CDR3 is 12 residues long. V shed 0 bases, J shed 9 bases, and the junction held 2 bases outside the gene matches.

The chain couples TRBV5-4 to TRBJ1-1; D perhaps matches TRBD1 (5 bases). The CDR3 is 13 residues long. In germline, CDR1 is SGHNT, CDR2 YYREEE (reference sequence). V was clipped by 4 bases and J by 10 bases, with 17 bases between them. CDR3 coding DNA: TGTGCCAGCAGCCTTTCGGGCTGGAGGGGAGCTTTCTTT. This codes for CASSLSGWRGAFF.

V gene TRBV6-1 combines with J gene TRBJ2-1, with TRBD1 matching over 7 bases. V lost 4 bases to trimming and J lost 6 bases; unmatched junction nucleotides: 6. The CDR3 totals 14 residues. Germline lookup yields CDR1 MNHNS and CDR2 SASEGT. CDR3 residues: CASSVLNRGNEQFF. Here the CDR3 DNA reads TGTGCCAGCAGTGTCCTCAACAGGGGCAATGAGCAGTTCTTC.

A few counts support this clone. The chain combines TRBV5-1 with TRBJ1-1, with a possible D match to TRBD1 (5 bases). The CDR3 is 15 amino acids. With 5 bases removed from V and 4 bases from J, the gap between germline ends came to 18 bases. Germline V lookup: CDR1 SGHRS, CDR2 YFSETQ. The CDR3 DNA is TGCGCCAGCAGAGCCGAACAGGCCCTGAGCACTGAAGCTTTCTTT. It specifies CASRAEQALSTEAFF.

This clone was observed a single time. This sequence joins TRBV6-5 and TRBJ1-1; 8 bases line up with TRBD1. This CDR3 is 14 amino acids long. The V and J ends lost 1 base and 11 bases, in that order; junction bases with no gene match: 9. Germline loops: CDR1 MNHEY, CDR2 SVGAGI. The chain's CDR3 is CASSYFDGQGGAFF. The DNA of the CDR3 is TGTGCCAGCAGTTACTTTGACGGACAGGGAGGTGCTTTCTTT.

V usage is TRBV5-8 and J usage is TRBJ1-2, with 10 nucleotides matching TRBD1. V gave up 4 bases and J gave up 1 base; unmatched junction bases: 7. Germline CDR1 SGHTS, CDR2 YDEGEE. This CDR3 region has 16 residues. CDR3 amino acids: CASSPAGQGYNYGYTF. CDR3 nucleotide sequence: TGTGCCAGCAGCCCAGCGGGACAGGGGTATAACTATGGCTACACCTTC. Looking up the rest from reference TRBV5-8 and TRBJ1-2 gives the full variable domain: EAGVTQSPTHLIKTRGQQATLRCSPISGHTSVYWYQQALGLGLQFLLWYDEGEERNRGNFPPRFSGRQFPNYSSELNVNALELEDSALYLCASSPAGQGYNYGYTFGSGTRLTVV.

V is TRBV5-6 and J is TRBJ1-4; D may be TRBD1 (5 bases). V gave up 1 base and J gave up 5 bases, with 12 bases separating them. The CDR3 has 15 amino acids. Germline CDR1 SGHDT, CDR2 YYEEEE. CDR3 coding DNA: TGTGCCAGCAGCTTGTCTATAGGGGTGAATGAAAAACTGTTTTTT. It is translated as CASSLSIGVNEKLFF. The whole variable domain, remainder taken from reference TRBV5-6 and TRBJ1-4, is DAGVTQSPTHLIKTRGQQVTLRCSPKSGHDTVSWYQQALGQGPQFIFQYYEEEERQRGNFPDRFSGHQFPNYSSELNVNALLLGDSALYLCASSLSIGVNEKLFFGSGTQLSVL.

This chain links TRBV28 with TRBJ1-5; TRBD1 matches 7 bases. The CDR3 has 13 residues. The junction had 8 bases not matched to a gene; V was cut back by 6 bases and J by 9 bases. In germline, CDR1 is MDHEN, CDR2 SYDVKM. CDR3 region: CASRTQGGAPQHF. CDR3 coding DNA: TGTGCCAGCAGAACGCAGGGGGGAGCGCCCCAGCATTTT.

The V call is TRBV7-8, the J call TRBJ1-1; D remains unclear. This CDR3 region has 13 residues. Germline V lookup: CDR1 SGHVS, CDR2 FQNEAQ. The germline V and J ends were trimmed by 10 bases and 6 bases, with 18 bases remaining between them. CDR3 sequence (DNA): TGTGCCACGAGTCGTAATCACGGTTCTGAAGCTTTCTTT. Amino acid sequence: CATSRNHGSEAFF.

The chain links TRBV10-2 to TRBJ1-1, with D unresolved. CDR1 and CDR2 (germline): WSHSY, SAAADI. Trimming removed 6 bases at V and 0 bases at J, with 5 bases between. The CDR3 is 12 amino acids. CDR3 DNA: TGCGCCAGCAGATACATGAACACTGAAGCTTTCTTT. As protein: CASRYMNTEAFF.

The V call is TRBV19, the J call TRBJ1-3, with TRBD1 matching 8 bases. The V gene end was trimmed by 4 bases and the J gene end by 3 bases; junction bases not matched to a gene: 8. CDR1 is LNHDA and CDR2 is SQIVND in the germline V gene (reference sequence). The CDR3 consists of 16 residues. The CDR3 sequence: CASSTRTGINGNTIYF. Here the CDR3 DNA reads TGTGCCAGTAGTACTAGGACAGGGATTAATGGAAACACCATATATTTT.

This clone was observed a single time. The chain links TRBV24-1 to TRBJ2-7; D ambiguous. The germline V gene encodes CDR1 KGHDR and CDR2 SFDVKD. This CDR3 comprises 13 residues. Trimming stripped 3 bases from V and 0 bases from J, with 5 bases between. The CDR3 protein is CATSDPSSYEQYF. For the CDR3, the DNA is TGTGCCACCAGTGATCCCAGCTCCTACGAGCAGTACTTC.

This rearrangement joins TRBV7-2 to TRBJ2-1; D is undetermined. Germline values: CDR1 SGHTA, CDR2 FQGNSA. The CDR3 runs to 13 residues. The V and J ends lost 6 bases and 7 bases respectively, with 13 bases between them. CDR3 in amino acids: CASRYTPGNEQFF. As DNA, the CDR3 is TGTGCCAGCAGGTATACTCCGGGTAATGAGCAGTTCTTC.

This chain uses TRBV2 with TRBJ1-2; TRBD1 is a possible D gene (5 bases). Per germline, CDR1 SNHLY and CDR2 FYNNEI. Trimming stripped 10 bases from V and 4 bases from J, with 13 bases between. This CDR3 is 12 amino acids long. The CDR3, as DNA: TGTGCCACCGTGACAGCCGCCTATGGCTACACCTTC. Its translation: CATVTAAYGYTF.

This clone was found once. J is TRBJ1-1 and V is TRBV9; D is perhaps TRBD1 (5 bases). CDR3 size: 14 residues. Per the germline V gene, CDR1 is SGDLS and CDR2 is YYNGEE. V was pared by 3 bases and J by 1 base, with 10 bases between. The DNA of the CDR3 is TGTGCCAGCAGCGCACAAACAGGGAACACTGAAGCTTTCTTT. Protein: CASSAQTGNTEAFF. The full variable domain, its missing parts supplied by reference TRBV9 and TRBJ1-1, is DSGVTQTPKHLITATGQRVTLRCSPRSGDLSVYWYQQSLDQGLQFLIQYYNGEERAKGNILERFSAQQFPDLHSELNLSSLELGDSALYFCASSAQTGNTEAFFGQGTRLTVV.

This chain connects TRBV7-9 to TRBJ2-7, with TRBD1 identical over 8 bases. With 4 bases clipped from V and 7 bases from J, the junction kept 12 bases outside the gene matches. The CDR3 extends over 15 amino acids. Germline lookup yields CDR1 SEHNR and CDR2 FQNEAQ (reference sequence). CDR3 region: CASSSEVQGAREQYF. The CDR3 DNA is TGTGCCAGCAGCTCAGAGGTCCAGGGGGCTAGAGAGCAGTACTTC. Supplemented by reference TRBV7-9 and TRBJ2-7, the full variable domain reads DTGVSQNPRHKITKRGQNVTFRCDPISEHNRLYWYRQTLGQGPEFLTYFQNEAQLEKSRLLSDRFSAERPKGSFSTLEIQRTEQGDSAMYLCASSSEVQGAREQYFGPGTRLTVT.

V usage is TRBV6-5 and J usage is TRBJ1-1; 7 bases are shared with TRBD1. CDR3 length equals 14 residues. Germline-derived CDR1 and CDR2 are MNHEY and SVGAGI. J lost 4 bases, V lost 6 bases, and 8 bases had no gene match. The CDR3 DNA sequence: TGTGCCAGCAGCGGGGGACAGAGAGGCACTGAAGCTTTCTTT. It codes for CASSGGQRGTEAFF.

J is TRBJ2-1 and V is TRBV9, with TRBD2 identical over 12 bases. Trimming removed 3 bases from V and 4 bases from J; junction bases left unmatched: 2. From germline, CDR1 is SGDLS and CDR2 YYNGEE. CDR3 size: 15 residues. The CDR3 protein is CASSAGLAGYNEQFF. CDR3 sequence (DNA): TGTGCCAGCAGCGCAGGACTAGCGGGGTACAATGAGCAGTTCTTC.

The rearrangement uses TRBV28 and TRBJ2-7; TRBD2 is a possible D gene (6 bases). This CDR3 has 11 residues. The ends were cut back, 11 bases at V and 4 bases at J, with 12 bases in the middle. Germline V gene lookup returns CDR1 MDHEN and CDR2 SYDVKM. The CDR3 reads CASGGFYEQYF. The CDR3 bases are TGTGCCTCCGGAGGGTTTTACGAGCAGTACTTC.

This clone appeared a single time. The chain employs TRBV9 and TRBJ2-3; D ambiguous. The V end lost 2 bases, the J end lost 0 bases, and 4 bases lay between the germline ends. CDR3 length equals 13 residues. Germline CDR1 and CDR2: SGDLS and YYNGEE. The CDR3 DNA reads TGTGCCAGCAGCGTCTTCAGCACAGATACGCAGTATTTT. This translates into CASSVFSTDTQYF. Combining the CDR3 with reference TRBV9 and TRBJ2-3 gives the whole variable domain DSGVTQTPKHLITATGQRVTLRCSPRSGDLSVYWYQQSLDQGLQFLIQYYNGEERAKGNILERFSAQQFPDLHSELNLSSLELGDSALYFCASSVFSTDTQYFGPGTRLTVL.

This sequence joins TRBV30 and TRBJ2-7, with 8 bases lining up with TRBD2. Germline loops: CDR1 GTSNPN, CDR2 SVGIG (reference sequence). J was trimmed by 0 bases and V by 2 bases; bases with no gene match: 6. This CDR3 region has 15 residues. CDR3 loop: CAWSRTGGSSYEQYF. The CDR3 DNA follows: TGTGCCTGGAGTCGCACGGGGGGGAGCTCCTACGAGCAGTACTTC.